These T cell receptor beta chains were read from a single sample in a study of blood T cell repertoires in COVID-19. The repertoire was sequenced with immunoSEQ multiplex PCR; TCRdb's copy has only in-frame clones and lacks some. The sample carries some 70,000 clones, roughly nine tenths recorded once. Material: peripheral blood. Every receptor here comes from a human donor in a cohort sampled during active COVID-19. Each CDR3 is given without its conserved first and last residue. The D gene is left open where the match is weak. Clone sizes are given selectively: once, few, many, or a class where the clone is expanded.

>TRBJ2-1|TRBV27|.|TRBD2
ASSWGLSGSLNEQF
>TRBJ2-2|TRBV27|.|TRBD1
ASRGQRNTGELF
>TRBJ1-3|TRBV7-9|.|.
ASSSGVGNTIY
>TRBJ1-3|TRBV7-2|.|TRBD1
ASSLAGTGYGNTIY
>TRBJ2-3|TRBV4-2|.|TRBD2
ASSQVHLFASGRDVRDTQY
>TRBJ1-1|TRBV12-3/TRBV12-4|.|.
ASGRQGNTEAF
>TRBJ1-2|TRBV28|.|TRBD1
ASKSRAGTENYGYT
>TRBJ1-1|TRBV19|once|.
ASSIRRGADDTEAF
>TRBJ1-4|TRBV19|.|.
ASSIEGGAEKLF
>TRBJ2-5|TRBV6-5|.|.
ASSKNGPKETQY
>TRBJ2-3|TRBV10-3|.|.
AISDRQDTDTQY
>TRBJ2-7|TRBV29-1|.|TRBD2
SVEDTTSGAYEQY
>TRBJ2-7|TRBV5-8|.|TRBD1
ASSLGGTGGVQY
>TRBJ1-1|TRBV6-5|once|TRBD1
ASSWGQGPTETF
>TRBJ2-1|TRBV7-9|.|TRBD2
ASSFRGLASYNEQF
>TRBJ2-7|TRBV6-5|once|.
ASSYGALSYEQY
>TRBJ2-2|TRBV13|.|TRBD2
ASRVLGLAGGNTGELF
>TRBJ2-5|TRBV7-7|.|TRBD2
ASSPRTSGQETQY
>TRBJ2-7|TRBV6-6|.|.
ASSYPWDSGEQY
>TRBJ2-1|TRBV7-3|.|.
ASSFGGYNEQF
>TRBJ1-2|TRBV12-3/TRBV12-4|.|TRBD1
ASSRDRDLGYT
>TRBJ1-3|TRBV7-6|.|.
ASSLVADGNTIY
>TRBJ2-1|TRBV19|.|.
ASSMMSAGSLSSYNEQF
>TRBJ2-1|TRBV5-1|once|TRBD2
ASSTYGTSGYNEQF
>TRBJ2-3|TRBV19|.|TRBD2
ASSTGLAGGTDTQY
>TRBJ2-1|TRBV7-8|.|.
ASSLGLSYYNEQF
>TRBJ2-1|TRBV28|.|TRBD2
ASSPPGTSGRREQF
>TRBJ1-2|TRBV27|.|.
ASSFRAANYGYT
>TRBJ2-7|TRBV11-2|.|.
ASSPAQGTSYEQY
>TRBJ2-2|TRBV5-4|.|TRBD2
ASGAGLAGPSASGELF
>TRBJ1-4|TRBV4-3|.|TRBD1
ASSQDAGTGYEKLF
>TRBJ1-1|TRBV12-3/TRBV12-4|.|.
ASSQQENTEAF
>TRBJ2-3|TRBV7-3|.|.
ASSFDSYANTQY
>TRBJ2-3|TRBV29-1|.|TRBD2
SVPGLAGAPRSTDTQY
>TRBJ1-2|TRBV3-1/TRBV3-2|.|TRBD1
ASSPRQGLNYGYT
>TRBJ2-3|TRBV5-4|.|.
ASSTKRGTEDTQY
>TRBJ2-1|TRBV5-1|.|.
ASSYDNEQF
>TRBJ1-1|TRBV7-2|.|TRBD1
ASSYQGATEAF
>TRBJ2-3|TRBV4-3|.|TRBD2
ASSQDTRLLAGGRDTQY
>TRBJ2-7|TRBV7-9|.|.
ASSLLQSTYEQY
>TRBJ2-7|TRBV20-1|.|.
SARSVYEQY
>TRBJ2-7|TRBV28|.|TRBD1
ASTMDRGPYEQY
>TRBJ1-1|TRBV7-2|once|.
ASSIGGGRNTEAF
>TRBJ2-4|TRBV20-1|.|TRBD2
SASSLAGGPLTKNIQY